The source of this T cell receptor (beta chain) is a study of blood T cell repertoires in COVID-19 (dated by TCRdb to the early 2020s). Broadly, across the study: Samples from collaborators originated in the United States, Italy and Spain and spanned both the acute and convalescent phases of COVID-19. HLA class I and class II types, where available, came from metadata supplied by the sample provider rather than from assay-based typing. The material from the prospective study consisted of cDNA or gDNA derived from T cells, B-cell-depleted T cells, or PBMCs. A de-identified subject ID, COVID-19 status, age in years and sex were almost always included in the sample metadata. The samples were drawn from the first 160 participants of the ongoing ImmuneRACE study and from roughly 1,300 subjects provided by 6 global collaborators. Deeply sampled blood TCRbeta repertoires from subjects exposed to, actively infected with, or recovered from COVID-19 were included in the dataset. A freely available public database, intended as a resource for researchers studying the immune response to SARS-CoV-2, is where the repertoires were released. Beyond this particular receptor, the publication reports: The amount of clinical and demographic metadata varied by source and participant and was provided uncurated.

The immunoSEQ Assay, a bias-controlled multiplex PCR, was used to amplify TCRbeta CDR3 regions from genomic DNA. The authors' analysis ran thus. The number of nucleated cells in each sample was estimated by amplification of reference gene primers within the assay. To quantify the absolute abundance of each unique TCRbeta CDR3 rearrangement, sequence reads were collapsed and filtered. Productive Simpson clonality was computed per sample as the square root of Simpson's diversity index over productive rearrangements. This is the immuneACCESS table as TCRdb keeps it, with only in-frame sequences that have V and J called. A part of the clones is gone; compared with another copy, unresolved V genes explain less than half, and the rest is unexplained. That table gives V, J and clone size, and the DNA gave D and trimming. The sample table contains 97,000 or so clones; only one count was recorded for over 75% of them. Less than 2% of the sample lies in the top ten.

Taken from the germline V gene, the CDR1 and CDR2 loops are SGHVS and FNYEAQ. The CDR3 contains 13 residues, cysteine and phenylalanine counted. Left in the record is the CDR3 DNA by itself, 39 bases read in frame from the first base. V gives up 6 bases and J gives up 1 base, and the segment between their germline ends measures 8 bases. Each collaborating institution followed its own protocols to collect whole blood in K2EDTA tubes. For TCRbeta analysis, collaborators shipped samples as frozen whole blood, isolated PBMCs, or DNA extracted from either of those sample types. As regards this clone: Its specific antigen is unknown. No qualities accompany the bases; no much larger clone lies one base away.

The rearrangement joined TRBV7-6 to TRBJ2-3; a confident D gene designation cannot be given. The TCR was taken from a man in his sixties with acute or convalescent COVID-19. The sample was peripheral blood. The CDR3 protein sequence reads: CASSIPGTDTQYF. The sequenced DNA: TGTGCCAGCAGTATCCCGGGCACAGATACGCAGTATTTT.